This T cell receptor (beta chain) was identified in a study of T cells in Graves' hyperthyroidism and ophthalmopathy. Findings and limits, study-wide: Blood shared most expanded thyroid clonotypes above 0.001.

Germline V gene data show CDR1 as DFQATT and CDR2 as SNEGSKA (reference sequence). Trimming cost V 7 bases and J 1 base; bases outside gene matches: 4. The CDR3 is 12 residues long. This clonotype was detected many times. As yet, its antigen is unknown. RNA transcripts were the template for amplifying TCR beta CDR3 regions. The HTBI primer set was used in a first-round RT-PCR of the TCR CDR3. TCRdb itself ran the multiplex PCR reads through MiXCR, one entry per CDR3 protein. The sample lists hundreds of thousands of distinct CDR3 sequences; roughly 14% were seen once. PBMCs were obtained from 9 to 10 ml fresh peripheral blood.

The source material was blood. This TCR derives from a woman aged 40 to 50 with Graves' ophthalmopathy. The chain joins TRBV20-1 to TRBJ2-7, with 7 bases that match TRBD1. This CDR3 is CSGATGSYEQYF. CDR3 nucleotides: TGCAGTGGAGCGACAGGGTCCTACGAGCAGTACTTC.